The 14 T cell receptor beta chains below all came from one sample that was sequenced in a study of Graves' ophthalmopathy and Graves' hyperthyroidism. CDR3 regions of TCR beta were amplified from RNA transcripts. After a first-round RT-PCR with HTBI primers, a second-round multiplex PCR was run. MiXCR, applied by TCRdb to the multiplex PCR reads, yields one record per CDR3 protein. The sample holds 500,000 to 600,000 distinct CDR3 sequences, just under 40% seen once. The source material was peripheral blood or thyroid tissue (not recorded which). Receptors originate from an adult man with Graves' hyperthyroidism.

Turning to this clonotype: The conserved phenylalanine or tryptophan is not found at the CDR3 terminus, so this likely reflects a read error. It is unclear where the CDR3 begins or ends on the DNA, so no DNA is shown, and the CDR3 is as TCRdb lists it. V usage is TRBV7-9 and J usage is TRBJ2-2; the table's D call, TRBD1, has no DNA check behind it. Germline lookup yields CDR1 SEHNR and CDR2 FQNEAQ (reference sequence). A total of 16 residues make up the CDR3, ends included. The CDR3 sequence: CASSLRSGVDTGELVL.

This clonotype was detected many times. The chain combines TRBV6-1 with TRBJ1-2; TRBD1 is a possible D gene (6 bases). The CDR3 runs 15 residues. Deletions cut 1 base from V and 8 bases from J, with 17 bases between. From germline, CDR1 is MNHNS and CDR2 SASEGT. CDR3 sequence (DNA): TGTGCCAGCAGTGAAGTATACAGGGTGATGGAGGGCTACACCTTC. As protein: CASSEVYRVMEGYTF.

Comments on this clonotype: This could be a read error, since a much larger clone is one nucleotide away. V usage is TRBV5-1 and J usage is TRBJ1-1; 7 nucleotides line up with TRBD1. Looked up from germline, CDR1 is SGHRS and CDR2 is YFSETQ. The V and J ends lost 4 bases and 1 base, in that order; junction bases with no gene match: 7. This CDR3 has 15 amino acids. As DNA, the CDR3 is TGCGCCAGCAGCACCACACAGGGGAGGAACACTGAAGCTTTCTTT. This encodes CASSTTQGRNTEAFF.

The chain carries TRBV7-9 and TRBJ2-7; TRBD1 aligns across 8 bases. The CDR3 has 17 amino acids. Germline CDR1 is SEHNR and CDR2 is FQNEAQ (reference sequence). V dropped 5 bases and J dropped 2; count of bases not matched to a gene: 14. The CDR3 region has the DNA TGTGCCAGCAGCCGACTCTCCTCTGGACAGGGAACCTACGAGCAGTACTTC. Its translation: CASSRLSSGQGTYEQYF.

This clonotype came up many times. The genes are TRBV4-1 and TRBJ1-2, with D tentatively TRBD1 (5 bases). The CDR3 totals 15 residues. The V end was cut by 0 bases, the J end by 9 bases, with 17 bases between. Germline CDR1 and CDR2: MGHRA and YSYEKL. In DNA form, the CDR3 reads TGCGCCAGCAGCCAAGAGGACAAACCAGCCGTGAGCTACACCTTC. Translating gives CASSQEDKPAVSYTF.

As DNA, the CDR3 is TGTGCCAGTAGTATAGGCCGAGGGTCGTCGTGGGGGGAGCTGTTTTTT. Translated: CASSIGRGSSWGELFF. The chain carries TRBV19 and TRBJ2-2; a possible D gene is TRBD2 (5 bases). V lost 1 base, J lost 8 bases, and 17 bases lay in between. The CDR3 extends over 16 amino acids. The V gene's germline CDR1 is LNHDA and CDR2 SQIVND (reference sequence).

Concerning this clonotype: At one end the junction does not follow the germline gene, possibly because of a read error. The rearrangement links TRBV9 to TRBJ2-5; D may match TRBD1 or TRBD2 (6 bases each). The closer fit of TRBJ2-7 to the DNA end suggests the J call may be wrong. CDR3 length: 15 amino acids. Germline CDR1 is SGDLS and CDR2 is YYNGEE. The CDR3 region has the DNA TGTGCCAGCAGCGTAGGAGAGGGGGGATCCTGCGAGCAGTACTTC. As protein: CASSVGEGGSCEQYF.

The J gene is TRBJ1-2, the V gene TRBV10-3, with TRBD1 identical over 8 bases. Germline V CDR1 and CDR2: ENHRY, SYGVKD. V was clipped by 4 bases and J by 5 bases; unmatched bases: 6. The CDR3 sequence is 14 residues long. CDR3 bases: TGTGCCATCAGTGCTATACAGGGGGGATATGGCTACACCTTC. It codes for CAISAIQGGYGYTF.

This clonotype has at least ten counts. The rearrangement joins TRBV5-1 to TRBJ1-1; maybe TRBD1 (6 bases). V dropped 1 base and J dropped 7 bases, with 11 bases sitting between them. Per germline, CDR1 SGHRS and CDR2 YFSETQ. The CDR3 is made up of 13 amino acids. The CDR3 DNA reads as TGCGCCAGCAGCTTGTGGGGGCAAGATGAAGCTTTCTTT. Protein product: CASSLWGQDEAFF.

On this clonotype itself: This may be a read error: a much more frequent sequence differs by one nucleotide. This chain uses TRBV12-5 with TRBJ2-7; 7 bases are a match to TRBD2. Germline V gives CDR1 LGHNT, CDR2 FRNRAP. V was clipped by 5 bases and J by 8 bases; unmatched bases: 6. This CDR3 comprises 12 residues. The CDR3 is CASGGRGYKQYF. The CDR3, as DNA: TGTGCTAGTGGTGGGAGGGGATACAAGCAGTACTTC.

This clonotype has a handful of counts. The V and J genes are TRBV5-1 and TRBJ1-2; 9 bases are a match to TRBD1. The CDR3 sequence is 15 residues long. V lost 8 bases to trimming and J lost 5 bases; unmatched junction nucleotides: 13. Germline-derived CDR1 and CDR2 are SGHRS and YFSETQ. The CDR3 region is CASRIRDRVEYGYTF. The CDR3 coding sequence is TGCGCCAGTAGAATCCGGGACAGGGTAGAATATGGCTACACCTTC.

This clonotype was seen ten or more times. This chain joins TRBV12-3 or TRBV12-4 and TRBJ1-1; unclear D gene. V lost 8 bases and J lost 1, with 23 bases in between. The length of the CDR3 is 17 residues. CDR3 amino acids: CASFYQVSDKSNTEAFF. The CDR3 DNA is TGTGCCAGCTTCTACCAGGTTTCTGATAAATCGAACACTGAAGCTTTCTTT.

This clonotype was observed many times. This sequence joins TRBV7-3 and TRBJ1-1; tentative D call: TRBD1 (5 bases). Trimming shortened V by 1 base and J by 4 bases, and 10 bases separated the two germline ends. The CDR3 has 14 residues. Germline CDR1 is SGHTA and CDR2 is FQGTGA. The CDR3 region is CASSLMGDGTEAFF. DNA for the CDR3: TGTGCCAGCAGCTTAATGGGGGATGGCACTGAAGCTTTCTTT.

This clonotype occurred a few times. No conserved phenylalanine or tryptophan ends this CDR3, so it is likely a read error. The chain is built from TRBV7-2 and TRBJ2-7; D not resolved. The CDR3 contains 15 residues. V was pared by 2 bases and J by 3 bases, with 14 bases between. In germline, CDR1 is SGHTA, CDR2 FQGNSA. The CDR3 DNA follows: TGTGCCAGCAGCTTATGGGCCCAGGTGAGCTACGAGCAGTACCTC. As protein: CASSLWAQVSYEQYL.